A selection of T cell receptor beta chains follows, all from one sample in a study of blood T cell repertoires in COVID-19. The data were produced by immunoSEQ multiplex PCR, yet TCRdb's version contains in-frame clones alone and is incomplete. The sample shows 100,000 to 120,000 clones, approximately 91% of them seen only once. The sample taken for sequencing was peripheral blood. The receptors here all came from a woman in her 70s who had recovered from COVID-19. Both conserved end residues are part of each CDR3.

v_gene	j_gene	CDR3aa
TRBV19	TRBJ2-1	CASRPRGSIYNEQFF
TRBV7-2	TRBJ2-2	CASSSFAGLNTGELFF
TRBV7-2	TRBJ1-4	CASSLLRDEKLFF
TRBV4-2	TRBJ2-7	CASSLSGTSADEQYF
TRBV19	TRBJ1-2	CASSIGTDYGYTF
TRBV2	TRBJ1-4	CASSGDRTGSEKLFF
TRBV29-1	TRBJ2-5	CSVGGGLIRETQYF
TRBV7-2	TRBJ1-1	CASSSRRGITEAFF
TRBV5-4	TRBJ2-7	CASSPQGKGPYEQYF
TRBV6-6	TRBJ2-5	CASSPRETQYF
TRBV7-2	TRBJ2-3	CASSYGGPPDTQYF
TRBV18	TRBJ1-1	CASSPGGGTAYEAFF
TRBV7-2	TRBJ2-3	CASTLSGDTQYF
TRBV6-2/TRBV6-3	TRBJ2-7	CASSSVQGESYEQYF
TRBV20-1	TRBJ2-3	CSAGGTETDTQYF
TRBV10-3	TRBJ2-6	CAISAGQASSGANVLTF
TRBV7-6	TRBJ2-2	CASTSMGQGAGELFF
TRBV7-2	TRBJ2-3	CASSPGLAVDKGYF
TRBV4-3	TRBJ1-4	CASSRLTAPNEKLFF
TRBV28	TRBJ1-4	CASSFMDFNEKLFF
TRBV7-2	TRBJ2-3	CASSLSGGETDTQYF
TRBV20-1	TRBJ2-7	CSASRGLAGGPPYEQYF
TRBV5-8	TRBJ1-3	CASSLNLYTIYF
TRBV30	TRBJ2-5	CAWSGQGARGETQYF